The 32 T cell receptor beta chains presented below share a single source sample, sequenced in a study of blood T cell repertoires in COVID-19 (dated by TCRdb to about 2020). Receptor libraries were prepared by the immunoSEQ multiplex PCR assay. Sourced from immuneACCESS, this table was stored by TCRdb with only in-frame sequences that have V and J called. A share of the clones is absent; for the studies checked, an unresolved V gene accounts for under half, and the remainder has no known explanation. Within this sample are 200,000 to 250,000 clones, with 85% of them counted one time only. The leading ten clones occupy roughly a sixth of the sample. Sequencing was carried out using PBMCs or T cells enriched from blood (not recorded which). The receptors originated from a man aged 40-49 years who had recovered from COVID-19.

Written as DNA, the CDR3 is TGTGCCAGCAGCTACCCGACTAGCGGGAGATCGAACACCGGGGAGCTGTTTTTT. This codes for CASSYPTSGRSNTGELFF. This chain uses TRBV11-2 with TRBJ2-2; 12 positions match TRBD2. CDR3 length equals 18 residues. Germline V gene lookup returns CDR1 SGHAT and CDR2 FQNNGV. J was trimmed by 0 bases and V by 4 bases; bases with no gene match: 6.

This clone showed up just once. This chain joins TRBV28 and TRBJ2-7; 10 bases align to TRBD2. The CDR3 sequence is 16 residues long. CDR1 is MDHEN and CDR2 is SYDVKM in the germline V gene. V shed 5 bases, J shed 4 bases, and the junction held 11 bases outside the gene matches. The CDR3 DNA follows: TGTGCCAGCAGTCCCTGGCTTTCTAGCGGGAGTTACGAGCAGTACTTC. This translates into CASSPWLSSGSYEQYF.

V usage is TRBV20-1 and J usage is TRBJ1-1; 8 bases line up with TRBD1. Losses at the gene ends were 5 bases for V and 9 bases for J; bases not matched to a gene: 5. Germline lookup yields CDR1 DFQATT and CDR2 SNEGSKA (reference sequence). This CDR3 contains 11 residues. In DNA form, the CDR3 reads TGCAGTGCTGAGACAGGGGTAAAAGCTTTCTTT. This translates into CSAETGVKAFF.

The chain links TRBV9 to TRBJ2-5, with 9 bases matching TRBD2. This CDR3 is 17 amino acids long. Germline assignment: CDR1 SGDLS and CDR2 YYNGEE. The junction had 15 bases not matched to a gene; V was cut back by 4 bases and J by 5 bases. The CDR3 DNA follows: TGTGCCAGCAGCCTCCCCCTGTCGCGGGAGGGCCGTGAGACCCAGTACTTC. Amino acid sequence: CASSLPLSREGRETQYF.

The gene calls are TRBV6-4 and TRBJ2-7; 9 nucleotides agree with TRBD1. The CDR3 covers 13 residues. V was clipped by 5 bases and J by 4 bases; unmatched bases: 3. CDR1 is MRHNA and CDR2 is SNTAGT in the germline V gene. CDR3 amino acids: CASSPDRGYEQYF. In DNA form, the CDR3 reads TGTGCCAGCAGTCCCGACAGGGGGTACGAGCAGTACTTC.

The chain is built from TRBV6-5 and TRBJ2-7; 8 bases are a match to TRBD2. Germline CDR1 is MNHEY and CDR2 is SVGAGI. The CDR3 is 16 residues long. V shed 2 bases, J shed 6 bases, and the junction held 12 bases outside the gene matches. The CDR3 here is CASSYQAGVGMGEQYF. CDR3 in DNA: TGTGCCAGCAGTTACCAAGCGGGAGTGGGGATGGGCGAGCAGTACTTC.

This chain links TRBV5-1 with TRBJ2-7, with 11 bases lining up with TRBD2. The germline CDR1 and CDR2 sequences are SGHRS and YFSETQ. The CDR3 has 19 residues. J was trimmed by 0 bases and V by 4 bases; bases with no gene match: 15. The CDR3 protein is CASSLLPPGLAASSYEQYF. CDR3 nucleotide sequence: TGCGCCAGCAGCCTCCTACCCCCGGGACTAGCGGCAAGCTCCTACGAGCAGTACTTC.

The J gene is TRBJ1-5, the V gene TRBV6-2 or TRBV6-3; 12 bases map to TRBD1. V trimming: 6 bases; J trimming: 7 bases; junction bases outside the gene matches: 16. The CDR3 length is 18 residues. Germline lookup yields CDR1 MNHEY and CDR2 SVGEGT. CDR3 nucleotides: TGTGCCAGCAGCGACGAAAATCCGGGACAGGGGGCTCGACAGCCCCAGCATTTT. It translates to CASSDENPGQGARQPQHF.

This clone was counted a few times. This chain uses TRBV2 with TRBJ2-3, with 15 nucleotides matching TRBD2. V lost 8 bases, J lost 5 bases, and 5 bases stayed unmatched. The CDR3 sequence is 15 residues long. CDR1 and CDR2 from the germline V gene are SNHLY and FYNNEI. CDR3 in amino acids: CASVGLAGGIDTQYF. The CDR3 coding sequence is TGTGCCAGCGTGGGACTAGCGGGAGGTATAGATACGCAGTATTTT.

The CDR3: CASSWAGNTGELFF. In DNA form, the CDR3 reads TGTGCCAGCAGCTGGGCGGGGAACACCGGGGAGCTGTTTTTT. This chain links TRBV7-9 with TRBJ2-2; a possible D gene is TRBD2 (5 bases). CDR1 and CDR2 from the germline V gene are SEHNR and FQNEAQ (reference sequence). The CDR3 totals 14 residues. Trimming removed 4 bases from V and 1 base from J, with 7 bases in between.

The CDR3 DNA is TGTGCCAGCAGCTCGGAAGGGACTAGCTCCAGGAACGAGCAGTACTTC. Translated: CASSSEGTSSRNEQYF. The chain uses TRBV11-3 and TRBJ2-7, with TRBD2 matching 9 bases. Germline CDR1 reads SGHNT; CDR2 reads YENEEA. The CDR3 covers 16 residues. With V trimmed by 4 bases and J by 5 bases, 12 bases remained unmatched.

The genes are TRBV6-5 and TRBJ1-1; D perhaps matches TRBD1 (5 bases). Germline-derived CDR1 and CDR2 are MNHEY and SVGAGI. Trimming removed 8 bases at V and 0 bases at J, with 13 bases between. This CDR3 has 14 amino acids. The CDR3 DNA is TGTGCCAGCCCCGTTAGGGGCTTGAACACTGAAGCTTTCTTT. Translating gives CASPVRGLNTEAFF.

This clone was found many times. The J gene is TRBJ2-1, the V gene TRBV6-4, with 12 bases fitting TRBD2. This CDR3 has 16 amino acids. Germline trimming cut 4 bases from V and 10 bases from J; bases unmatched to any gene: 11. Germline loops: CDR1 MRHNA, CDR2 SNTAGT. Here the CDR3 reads CASSASGTSGPGEQFF. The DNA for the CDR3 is TGTGCCAGCAGTGCTTCCGGGACTAGCGGGCCTGGGGAGCAGTTCTTC.

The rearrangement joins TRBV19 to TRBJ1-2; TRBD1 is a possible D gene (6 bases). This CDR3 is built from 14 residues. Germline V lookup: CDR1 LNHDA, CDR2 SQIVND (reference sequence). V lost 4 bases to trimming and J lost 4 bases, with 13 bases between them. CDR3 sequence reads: CASSNIAGVYGYTF. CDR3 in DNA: TGTGCCAGTAGTAATATTGCAGGGGTCTATGGCTACACCTTC.

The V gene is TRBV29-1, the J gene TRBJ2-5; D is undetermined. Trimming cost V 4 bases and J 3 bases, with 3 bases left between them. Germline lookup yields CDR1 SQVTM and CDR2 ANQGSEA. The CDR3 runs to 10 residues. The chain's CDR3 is CSVVKETQYF. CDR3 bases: TGCAGCGTTGTAAAAGAGACCCAGTACTTC. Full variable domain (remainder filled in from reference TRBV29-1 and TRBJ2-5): SAVISQKPSRDICQRGTSLTIQCQVDSQVTMMFWYRQQPGQSLTLIATANQGSEATYESGFVIDKFPISRPNLTFSTLTVSNMSPEDSSIYLCSVVKETQYFGPGTRLLVL.

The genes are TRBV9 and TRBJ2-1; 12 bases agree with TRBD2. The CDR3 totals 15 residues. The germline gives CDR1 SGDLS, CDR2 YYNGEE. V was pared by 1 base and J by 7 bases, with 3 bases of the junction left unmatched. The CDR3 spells CASSVLAGGPNEQFF. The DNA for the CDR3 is TGTGCCAGCAGCGTACTAGCGGGAGGGCCGAATGAGCAGTTCTTC.

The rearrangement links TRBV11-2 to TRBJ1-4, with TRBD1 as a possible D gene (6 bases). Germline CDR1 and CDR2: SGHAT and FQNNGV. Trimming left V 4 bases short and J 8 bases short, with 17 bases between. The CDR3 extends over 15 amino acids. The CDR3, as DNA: TGTGCCAGCAGCTCCCGGCAGGGGCTTTTGGAAAAACTGTTTTTT. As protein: CASSSRQGLLEKLFF. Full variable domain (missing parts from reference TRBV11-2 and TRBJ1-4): EAGVAQSPRYKIIEKRQSVAFWCNPISGHATLYWYQQILGQGPKLLIQFQNNGVVDDSQLPKDRFSAERLKGVDSTLKIQPAKLEDSAVYLCASSSRQGLLEKLFFGSGTQLSVL.

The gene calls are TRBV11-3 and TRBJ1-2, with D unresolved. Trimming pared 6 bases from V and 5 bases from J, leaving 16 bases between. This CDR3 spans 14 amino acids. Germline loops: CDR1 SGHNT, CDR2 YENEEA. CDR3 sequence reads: CASRSGGSEYGYTF. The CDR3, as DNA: TGTGCCAGCAGATCAGGTGGGAGTGAATATGGCTACACCTTC.

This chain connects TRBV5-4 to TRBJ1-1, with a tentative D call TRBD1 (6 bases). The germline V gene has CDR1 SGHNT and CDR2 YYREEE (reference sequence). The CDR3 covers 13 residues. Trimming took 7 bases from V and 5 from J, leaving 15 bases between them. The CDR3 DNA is TGTGCCAGCCATTCACAGGGTGATACTGAAGCTTTCTTT. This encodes CASHSQGDTEAFF.

DNA for the CDR3: TGTGCCAGCAGCTTATTCAACACCGAATCCGAGCAGTACTTC. Encoded protein: CASSLFNTESEQYF. The chain couples TRBV7-3 to TRBJ2-7; D uncertain. The CDR3 extends over 14 amino acids. With 2 bases removed from V and 6 bases from J, the gap between germline ends came to 14 bases. Germline CDR1 and CDR2: SGHTA and FQGTGA.

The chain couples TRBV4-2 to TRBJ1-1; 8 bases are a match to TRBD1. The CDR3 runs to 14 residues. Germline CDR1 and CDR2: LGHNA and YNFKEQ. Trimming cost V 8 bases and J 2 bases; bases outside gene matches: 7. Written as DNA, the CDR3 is TGTGCCAGCTGTCAGACAGGGGAAAACACTGAAGCTTTCTTT. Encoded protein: CASCQTGENTEAFF.

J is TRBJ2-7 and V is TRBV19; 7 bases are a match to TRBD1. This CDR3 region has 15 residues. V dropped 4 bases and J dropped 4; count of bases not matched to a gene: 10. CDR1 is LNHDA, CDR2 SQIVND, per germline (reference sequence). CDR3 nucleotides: TGTGCCAGTAGTAAAGCCTGGGACAGTGATTACGAGCAGTACTTC. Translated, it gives CASSKAWDSDYEQYF.

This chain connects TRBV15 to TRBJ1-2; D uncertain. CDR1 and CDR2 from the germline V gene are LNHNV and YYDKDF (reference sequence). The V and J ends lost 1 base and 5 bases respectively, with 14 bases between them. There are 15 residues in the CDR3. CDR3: CATSRVSGLGYGYTF. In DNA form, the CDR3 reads TGTGCCACCAGCAGAGTTTCGGGATTGGGGTATGGCTACACCTTC.

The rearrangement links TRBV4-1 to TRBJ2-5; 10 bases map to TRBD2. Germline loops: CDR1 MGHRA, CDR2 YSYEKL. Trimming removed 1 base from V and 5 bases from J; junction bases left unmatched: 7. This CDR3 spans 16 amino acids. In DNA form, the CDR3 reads TGCGCCAGCAGCCAAGTGGTAGCGGGAGGCGGGGAGACCCAGTACTTC. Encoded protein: CASSQVVAGGGETQYF.

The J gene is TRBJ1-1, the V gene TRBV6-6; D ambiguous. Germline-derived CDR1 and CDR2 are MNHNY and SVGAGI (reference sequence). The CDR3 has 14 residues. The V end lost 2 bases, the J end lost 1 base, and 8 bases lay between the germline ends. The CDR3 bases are TGTGCCAGCAGTTACGCTGAGGCGAACACTGAAGCTTTCTTT. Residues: CASSYAEANTEAFF.

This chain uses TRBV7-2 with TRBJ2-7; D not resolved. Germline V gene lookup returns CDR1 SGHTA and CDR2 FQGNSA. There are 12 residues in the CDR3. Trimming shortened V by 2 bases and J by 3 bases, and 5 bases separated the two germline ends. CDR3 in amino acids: CASSLKSYEQYF. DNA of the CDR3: TGTGCCAGCAGCTTAAAGAGCTACGAGCAGTACTTC.

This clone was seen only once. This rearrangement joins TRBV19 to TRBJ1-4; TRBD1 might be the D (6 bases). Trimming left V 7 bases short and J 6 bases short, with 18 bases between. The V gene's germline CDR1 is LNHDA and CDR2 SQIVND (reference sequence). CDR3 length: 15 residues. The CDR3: CASTPGGARDEKLFF. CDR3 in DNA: TGTGCCAGTACCCCGGGGGGGGCGCGGGATGAAAAACTGTTTTTT.

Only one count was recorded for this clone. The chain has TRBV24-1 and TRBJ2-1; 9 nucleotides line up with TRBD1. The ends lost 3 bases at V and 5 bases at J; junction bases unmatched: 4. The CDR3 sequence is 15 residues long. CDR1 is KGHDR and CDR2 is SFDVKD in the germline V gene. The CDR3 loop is CATSDDGTGNNEQFF. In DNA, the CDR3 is TGTGCCACCAGTGATGACGGGACAGGGAACAATGAGCAGTTCTTC.

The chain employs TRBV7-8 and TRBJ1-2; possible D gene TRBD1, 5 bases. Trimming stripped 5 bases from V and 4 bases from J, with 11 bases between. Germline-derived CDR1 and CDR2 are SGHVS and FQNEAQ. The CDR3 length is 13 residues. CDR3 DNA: TGTGCCAGCAGCCTGGGACTGGGCTATGGCTACACCTTC. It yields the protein CASSLGLGYGYTF.

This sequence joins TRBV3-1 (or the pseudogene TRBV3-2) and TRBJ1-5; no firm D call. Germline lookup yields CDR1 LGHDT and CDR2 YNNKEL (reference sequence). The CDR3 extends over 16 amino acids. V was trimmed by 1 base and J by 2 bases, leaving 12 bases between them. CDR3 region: CASSQGGEIRNQPQHF. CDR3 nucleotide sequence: TGTGCCAGCAGCCAAGGCGGGGAAATACGCAATCAGCCCCAGCATTTT.

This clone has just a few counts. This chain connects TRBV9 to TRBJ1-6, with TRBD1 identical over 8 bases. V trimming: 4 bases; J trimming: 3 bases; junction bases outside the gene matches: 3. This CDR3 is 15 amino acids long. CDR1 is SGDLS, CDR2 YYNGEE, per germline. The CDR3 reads CASSPGQGYNSPLHF. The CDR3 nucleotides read TGTGCCAGCAGCCCCGGACAGGGCTATAATTCACCCCTCCACTTT.

The DNA of the CDR3 is TGCGCCAGCAGTTCTAACCCGGGACAAGGGCAAGAGACCCAGTACTTC. The encoded protein is CASSSNPGQGQETQYF. The chain uses TRBV10-1 and TRBJ2-5; the D gene is possibly TRBD1 (6 bases). The CDR3 covers 16 residues. V was trimmed by 5 bases and J by 2 bases, leaving 18 bases between them. Germline assignment: CDR1 WNHNN and CDR2 SYGVQD (reference sequence).